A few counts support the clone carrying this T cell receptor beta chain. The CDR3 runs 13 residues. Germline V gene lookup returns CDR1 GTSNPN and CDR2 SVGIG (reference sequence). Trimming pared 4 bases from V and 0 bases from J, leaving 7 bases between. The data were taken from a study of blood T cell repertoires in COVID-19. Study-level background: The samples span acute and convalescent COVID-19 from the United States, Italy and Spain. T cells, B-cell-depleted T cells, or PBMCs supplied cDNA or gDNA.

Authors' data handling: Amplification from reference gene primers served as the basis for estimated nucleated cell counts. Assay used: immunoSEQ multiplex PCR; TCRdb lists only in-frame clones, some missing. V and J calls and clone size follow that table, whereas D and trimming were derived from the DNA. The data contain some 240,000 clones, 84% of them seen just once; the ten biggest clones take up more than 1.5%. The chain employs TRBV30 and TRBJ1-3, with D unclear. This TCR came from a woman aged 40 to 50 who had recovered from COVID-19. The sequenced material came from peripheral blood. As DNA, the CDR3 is TGTGCCTGGATAGACAACTCTGGAAACACCATATATTTT. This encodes CAWIDNSGNTIYF. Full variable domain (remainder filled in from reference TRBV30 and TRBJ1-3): SQTIHQWPATLVQPVGSPLSLECTVEGTSNPNLYWYRQAAGRGLQLLFYSVGIGQISSEVPQNLSASRPQDRQFILSSKKLLLSDSGFYLCAWIDNSGNTIYFGEGSWLTVV.